Detailed here is one T cell receptor (beta chain). This sample stems from a study of CXCR3-negative and CXCR3-positive naive CD8 T cells. Naivety in CD8+ T cells corresponded to a CD45RO-CCR7+CD27+CD95- phenotype. This CDR3 contains 14 residues. CDR1 and CDR2 (germline): SNHLY, FYNNEI. Researchers prepared the TRB cDNA libraries using 5' RACE with UMI labels. TCRdb reanalyzed the 5' RACE reads and collapses them to one entry per CDR3 protein, without DNA. Across about 6,700 distinct CDR3 sequences, the top ten clones capture about 1.1% of the sample. Sequenced material: naive CXCR3- CD8+ T cells from blood. This sample's subset: CD45RO-CCR7+CD27+CD95- naive CD8+ T cells lacking CXCR3 (TNR3-). The receptor comes from a human donor in good health. Some clones in this sample may be carry-over from other donors' samples. This chain uses TRBV2 with TRBJ2-3; TCRdb reports TRBD2, a call that lacks DNA to check it against. The CDR3 loop is CASIGTRRTDTQYF.